These 25 T cell receptor beta chains came from one sample sequenced in a study of shared clonotypes between healthy human individuals. Sequencing was performed with immunoSEQ multiplex PCR; in TCRdb, only in-frame clones are kept and a portion is missing. The table includes a few million clones, about 92% detected once. Sequencing used naive CD4+ T cells sorted from blood. Regarding subset: CD45RA+ positively selected. These receptor sequences come from a man between 18 and 29 years old in good health.

The rearrangement joins TRBV10-2 to TRBJ2-2; TRBD1 aligns across 9 bases. Unmatched junction bases numbered 2, after V lost 8 bases and J lost 4 bases. The CDR3 contains 13 residues. Germline CDR1 WSHSY, CDR2 SAAADI. The CDR3 sequence is CASSGQGTGELFF. For the CDR3, the DNA is TGCGCCAGCTCGGGACAGGGCACCGGGGAGCTGTTTTTT.

The chain carries TRBV11-2 and TRBJ1-4; 7 nucleotides match TRBD1. The germline CDR1 and CDR2 sequences are SGHAT and FQNNGV. The V and J ends lost 1 base and 4 bases, in that order; junction bases with no gene match: 3. The CDR3 has 15 amino acids. The DNA for the CDR3 is TGTGCCAGCAGCTTAGCGGGGACAGTTAATGAAAAACTGTTTTTT. It yields the protein CASSLAGTVNEKLFF.

The DNA of the CDR3 is TGCGCCAGCAGCCAGACTCACAGGGGCGACACAGATACGCAGTATTTT. It encodes CASSQTHRGDTDTQYF. J is TRBJ2-3 and V is TRBV5-1, with TRBD1 matching over 7 bases. This CDR3 has 16 amino acids. Germline-derived CDR1 and CDR2 are SGHRS and YFSETQ. The V and J ends lost 4 bases and 2 bases, in that order; junction bases with no gene match: 10.

V gene TRBV4-3 combines with J gene TRBJ1-5; D is ambiguous. This CDR3 region has 13 residues. The germline V and J ends were trimmed by 0 bases and 6 bases, with 6 bases remaining between them. The germline V gene has CDR1 LGHNA and CDR2 YSLEER. The CDR3 sequence is CASSQEGSQPQHF. CDR3 DNA: TGCGCCAGCAGCCAAGAAGGAAGTCAGCCCCAGCATTTT.

V is TRBV5-4 and J is TRBJ2-2; 9 bases fit TRBD1. The CDR3 totals 14 residues. After removal of 2 bases from V and 7 bases from J, the junction contained 3 bases not matched to a gene. The germline CDR1 and CDR2 sequences are SGHNT and YYREEE (reference sequence). DNA of the CDR3: TGTGCCAGCAGCTTCGGGACAGGGAACGGGGAGCTGTTTTTT. It encodes CASSFGTGNGELFF.

The chain recombines TRBV11-2 with TRBJ1-1; D is uncertain. Between the trimmed V and J ends, which lost 3 bases and 8 bases, there was a span of 13 bases. The CDR3 contains 13 residues. Germline V gives CDR1 SGHAT, CDR2 FQNNGV. DNA of the CDR3: TGTGCCAGCAGCTTGACCTTGGGGTTAGAAGCTTTCTTT. Translation gives CASSLTLGLEAFF. The whole variable domain, remainder taken from reference TRBV11-2 and TRBJ1-1, is EAGVAQSPRYKIIEKRQSVAFWCNPISGHATLYWYQQILGQGPKLLIQFQNNGVVDDSQLPKDRFSAERLKGVDSTLKIQPAKLEDSAVYLCASSLTLGLEAFFGQGTRLTVV.

The V and J genes are TRBV30 and TRBJ1-4; no clear D. This CDR3 is 13 amino acids long. Deletions cut 7 bases from V and 1 base from J, with 10 bases between. CDR1 is GTSNPN, CDR2 SVGIG, per germline (reference sequence). The CDR3 spells CALDRGTNEKLFF. CDR3 sequence (DNA): TGTGCCTTAGACCGGGGAACTAATGAAAAACTGTTTTTT.

V usage is TRBV4-3 and J usage is TRBJ1-5; D is uncertain. The CDR3 totals 15 residues. The germline gives CDR1 LGHNA, CDR2 YSLEER. V dropped 0 bases and J dropped 5 bases, with 11 bases sitting between them. CDR3 protein: CASSQDRTGDQPQHF. In DNA form, the CDR3 reads TGCGCCAGCAGCCAAGATCGGACCGGGGATCAGCCCCAGCATTTT.

The chain combines TRBV28 with TRBJ1-4; 7 bases fit TRBD1. This CDR3 contains 16 residues. Trimming at V came to 0 bases and at J to 8 bases, leaving 9 bases not matched to a gene. CDR1 and CDR2 from the germline V gene are MDHEN and SYDVKM. The CDR3 DNA follows: TGTGCCAGCAGTTTATGGTCGGGACAGAGGCGGGAAAAACTGTTTTTT. The encoded protein is CASSLWSGQRREKLFF.

Regarding this clone: The junction shows a germline mismatch at one end, possibly a read error. V and J are TRBV7-7 and TRBJ2-5; 10 positions agree with TRBD2. This CDR3 spans 16 amino acids. Germline values: CDR1 SSHAT, CDR2 FNYEAQ (reference sequence). DNA of the CDR3: TGTGCTAGCAGCCTCATAGCGGGAGGTAATGGAGAGACCCAGTACTTC. Its protein is CASSLIAGGNGETQYF.

This CDR3 reads CASSNPSGSDNEQFF. Here the CDR3 DNA reads TGTGCCAGCAGCAATCCTAGCGGGAGTGACAATGAGCAGTTCTTC. V and J are TRBV7-9 and TRBJ2-1; 10 bases line up with TRBD2. This CDR3 has 15 residues. The V gene's germline CDR1 is SEHNR and CDR2 FQNEAQ (reference sequence). V lost 5 bases and J lost 5; bases outside the gene matches: 6.

As regards this clone: The same CDR3 can be traced to other DNA sequences in this sample. The rearrangement links TRBV29-1 to TRBJ1-1; 8 bases match TRBD1. Germline CDR1 and CDR2: SQVTM and ANQGSEA. Trimming removed 7 bases from V and 5 bases from J; junction bases left unmatched: 6. This CDR3 has 12 amino acids. The CDR3 DNA reads TGCAGCGCCGACAGGGGCCGGACTGAAGCTTTCTTT. Amino acids: CSADRGRTEAFF.

The gene calls are TRBV28 and TRBJ1-1; D ambiguous. Germline-derived CDR1 and CDR2 are MDHEN and SYDVKM. This CDR3 is 15 amino acids long. Trimming left V 3 bases short and J 0 bases short, with 11 bases between. CDR3 residues: CASSLRGQLNTEAFF. CDR3 coding DNA: TGTGCCAGCAGTTTGAGAGGGCAGTTGAACACTGAAGCTTTCTTT.

Details on this clone: Other DNA sequences in this sample translate to the same CDR3. The chain carries TRBV29-1 and TRBJ2-2; D not certain. Per the germline V gene, CDR1 is SQVTM and CDR2 is ANQGSEA. Trimming took 4 bases from V and 3 from J, leaving 3 bases between them. The CDR3 contains 11 residues. CDR3 coding DNA: TGCAGCGTTGCGGACACCGGGGAGCTGTTTTTT. This encodes CSVADTGELFF.

The chain carries TRBV11-2 and TRBJ2-7, with TRBD1 matching 7 bases. J lost 4 bases, V lost 1 base, and 7 bases had no gene match. Germline values: CDR1 SGHAT, CDR2 FQNNGV. This CDR3 is built from 15 residues. The CDR3 spells CASSLVWPGGYEQYF. The CDR3 bases are TGTGCCAGCAGCTTAGTATGGCCAGGGGGATACGAGCAGTACTTC.

The chain uses TRBV5-1 and TRBJ2-3; D perhaps matches TRBD2 (6 bases). V lost 4 bases and J lost 4, with 13 bases in between. This CDR3 spans 14 amino acids. Germline values: CDR1 SGHRS, CDR2 YFSETQ. The chain's CDR3 is CASSPGERADTQYF. In DNA, the CDR3 is TGCGCCAGCAGCCCGGGAGAGAGAGCAGATACGCAGTATTTT.

The genes are TRBV11-2 and TRBJ2-7; D is undetermined. Germline values: CDR1 SGHAT, CDR2 FQNNGV. Trimming cost V 2 bases and J 4 bases, with 9 bases left between them. There are 13 residues in the CDR3. In DNA form, the CDR3 reads TGTGCCAGCAGCTTATCCCCCCCATACGAGCAGTACTTC. Translation gives CASSLSPPYEQYF.

This chain uses TRBV2 with TRBJ2-7; possible D gene TRBD1, 7 bases. Germline V lookup: CDR1 SNHLY, CDR2 FYNNEI. The V end was cut by 3 bases, the J end by 6 bases, with 18 bases between. CDR3 length equals 15 residues. CDR3 DNA sequence: TGTGCCAGCAGTGAGGAGGGCAGGGGGAAATTCGAGCAGTACTTC. Translation gives CASSEEGRGKFEQYF.

The CDR3 DNA is TGTGCCAGCAGTTATTGGGGTGGTGAACTGTTTTTT. Residues: CASSYWGGELFF. The rearrangement joins TRBV6-5 to TRBJ1-4; no reliable D call. Germline V gives CDR1 MNHEY, CDR2 SVGAGI. This CDR3 comprises 12 residues. Trimming shortened V by 3 bases and J by 12 bases, and 11 bases separated the two germline ends.

The CDR3 sequence: CASSYSRQGQRNTIYF. CDR3 bases: TGTGCCAGCAGTTACTCCCGACAGGGTCAACGAAACACCATATATTTT. This sequence joins TRBV6-5 and TRBJ1-3; 7 bases map to TRBD1. The CDR3 length is 16 residues. Germline values: CDR1 MNHEY, CDR2 SVGAGI. Germline trimming cut 0 bases from V and 5 bases from J; bases unmatched to any gene: 7.

The V gene is TRBV30, the J gene TRBJ1-2, with TRBD1 matching 10 bases. Germline V gene lookup returns CDR1 GTSNPN and CDR2 SVGIG (reference sequence). The ends lost 4 bases at V and 7 bases at J; junction bases unmatched: 6. The CDR3 is made up of 13 amino acids. CDR3 sequence reads: CAWNRQGAGGYTF. DNA for the CDR3: TGTGCCTGGAATAGACAGGGGGCGGGTGGCTACACCTTC.

J is TRBJ2-2 and V is TRBV5-4; D may be TRBD2 (5 bases). CDR3 length: 13 amino acids. Germline V lookup: CDR1 SGHNT, CDR2 YYREEE (reference sequence). V was trimmed by 10 bases and J by 1 base, leaving 11 bases between them. The CDR3 DNA reads as TGTGCCGGCCGCCGGGGGAACACCGGGGAGCTGTTTTTT. Encoded protein: CAGRRGNTGELFF.

The V and J genes are TRBV11-2 and TRBJ2-2; 12 nucleotides agree with TRBD2. The CDR3 is made up of 16 amino acids. Trimming took 4 bases from V and 7 from J; bases not matched to a gene: 7. Germline CDR1 and CDR2: SGHAT and FQNNGV. The CDR3 loop is CASSSLAGGPGGELFF. In DNA, the CDR3 is TGTGCCAGCAGCTCCCTAGCGGGGGGGCCTGGCGGGGAGCTGTTTTTT.

The V and J genes are TRBV6-6 and TRBJ2-7, with 10 bases aligning to TRBD1. V lost 6 bases, J lost 3 bases, and 5 bases stayed unmatched. Per germline, CDR1 MNHNY and CDR2 SVGAGI (reference sequence). CDR3 size: 14 residues. The chain's CDR3 is CASRLGTGDYEQYF. CDR3 nucleotides: TGTGCCAGCAGACTAGGGACAGGGGACTACGAGCAGTACTTC.

The DNA for the CDR3 is TGCGCCAGCAGTCACGGGCTCGTAAGGACCGGGGAGCTGTTTTTT. The encoded protein is CASSHGLVRTGELFF. This sequence joins TRBV10-1 and TRBJ2-2; D uncertain. Germline lookup yields CDR1 WNHNN and CDR2 SYGVQD (reference sequence). There are 15 residues in the CDR3. Trimming cost V 5 bases and J 5 bases, with 15 bases left between them.